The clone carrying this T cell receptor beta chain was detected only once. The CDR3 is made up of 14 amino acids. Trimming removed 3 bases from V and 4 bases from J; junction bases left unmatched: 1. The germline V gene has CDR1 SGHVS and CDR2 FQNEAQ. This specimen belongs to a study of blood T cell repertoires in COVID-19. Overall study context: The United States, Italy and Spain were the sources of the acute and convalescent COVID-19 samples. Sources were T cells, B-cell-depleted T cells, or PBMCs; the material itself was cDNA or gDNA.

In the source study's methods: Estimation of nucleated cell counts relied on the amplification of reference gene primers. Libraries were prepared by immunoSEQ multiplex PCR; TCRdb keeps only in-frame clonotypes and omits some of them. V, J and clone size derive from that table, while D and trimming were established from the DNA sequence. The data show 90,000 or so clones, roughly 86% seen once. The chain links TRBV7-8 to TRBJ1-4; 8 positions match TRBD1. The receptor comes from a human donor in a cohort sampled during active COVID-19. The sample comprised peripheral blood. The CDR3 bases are TGTGCCAGCAGCTTCAGGGGGCTTAATGAAAAACTGTTTTTT. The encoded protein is CASSFRGLNEKLFF.